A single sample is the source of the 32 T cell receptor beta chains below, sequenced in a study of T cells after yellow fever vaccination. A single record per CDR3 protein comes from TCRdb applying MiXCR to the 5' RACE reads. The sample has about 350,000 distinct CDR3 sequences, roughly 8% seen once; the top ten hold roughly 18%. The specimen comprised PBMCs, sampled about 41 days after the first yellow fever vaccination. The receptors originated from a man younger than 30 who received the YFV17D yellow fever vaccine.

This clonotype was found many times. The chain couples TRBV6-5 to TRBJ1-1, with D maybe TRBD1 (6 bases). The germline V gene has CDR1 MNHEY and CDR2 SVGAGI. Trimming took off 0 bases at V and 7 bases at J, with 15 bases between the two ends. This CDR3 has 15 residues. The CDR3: CASSYSLDSSFEAFF. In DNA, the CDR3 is TGTGCCAGCAGTTACTCTTTGGACAGCAGCTTTGAAGCTTTCTTT.

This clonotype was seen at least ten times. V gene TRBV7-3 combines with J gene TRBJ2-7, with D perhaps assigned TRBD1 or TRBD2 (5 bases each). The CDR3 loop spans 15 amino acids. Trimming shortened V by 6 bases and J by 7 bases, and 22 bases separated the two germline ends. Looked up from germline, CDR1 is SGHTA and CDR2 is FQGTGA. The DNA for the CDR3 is TGTGCCAGCAGGGAGTCTGGGACGAGAGGCGGAGAGCAGTACTTC. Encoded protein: CASRESGTRGGEQYF.

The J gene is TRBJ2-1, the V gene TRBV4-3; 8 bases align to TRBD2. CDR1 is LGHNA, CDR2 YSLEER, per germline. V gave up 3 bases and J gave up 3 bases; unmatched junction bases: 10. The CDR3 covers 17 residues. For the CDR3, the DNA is TGCGCCAGCAGCCACGAACTAGCGGCCGATATCTACAATGAGCAGTTCTTC. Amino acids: CASSHELAADIYNEQFF.

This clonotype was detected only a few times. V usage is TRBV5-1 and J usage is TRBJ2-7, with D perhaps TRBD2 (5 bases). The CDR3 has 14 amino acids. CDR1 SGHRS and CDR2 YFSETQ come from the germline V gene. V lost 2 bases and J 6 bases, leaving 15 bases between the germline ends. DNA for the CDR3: TGCGCCAGCAGCTTACTAGGATCTTCCACCGAGCAGTACTTC. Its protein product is CASSLLGSSTEQYF.

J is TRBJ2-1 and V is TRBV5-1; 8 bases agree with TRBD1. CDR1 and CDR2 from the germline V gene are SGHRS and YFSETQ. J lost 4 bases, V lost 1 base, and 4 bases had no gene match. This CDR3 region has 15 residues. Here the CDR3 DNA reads TGCGCCAGCAGCTTGAGTCAGGGGGCGTACAATGAGCAGTTCTTC. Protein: CASSLSQGAYNEQFF.

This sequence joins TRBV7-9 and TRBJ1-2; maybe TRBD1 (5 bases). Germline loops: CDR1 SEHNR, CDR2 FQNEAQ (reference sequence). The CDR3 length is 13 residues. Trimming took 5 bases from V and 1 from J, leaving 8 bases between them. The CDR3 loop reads CASSPDINYGYTF. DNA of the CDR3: TGTGCCAGCAGCCCGGACATTAACTATGGCTACACCTTC.

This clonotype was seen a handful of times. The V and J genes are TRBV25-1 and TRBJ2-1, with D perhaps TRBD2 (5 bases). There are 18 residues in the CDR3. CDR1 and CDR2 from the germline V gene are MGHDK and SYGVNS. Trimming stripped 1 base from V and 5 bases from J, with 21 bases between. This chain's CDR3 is CASSEFRGAPSGHNEQFF. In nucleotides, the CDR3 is TGTGCCAGCAGTGAATTTCGGGGAGCCCCTTCGGGCCACAATGAGCAGTTCTTC.

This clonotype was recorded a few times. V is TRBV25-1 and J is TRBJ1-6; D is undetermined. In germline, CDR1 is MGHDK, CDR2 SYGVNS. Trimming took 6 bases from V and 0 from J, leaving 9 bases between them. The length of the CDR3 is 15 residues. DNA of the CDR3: TGTGCCAGCAGCCCTTCGGGCTCCTATAATTCACCCCTCCACTTT. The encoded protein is CASSPSGSYNSPLHF.

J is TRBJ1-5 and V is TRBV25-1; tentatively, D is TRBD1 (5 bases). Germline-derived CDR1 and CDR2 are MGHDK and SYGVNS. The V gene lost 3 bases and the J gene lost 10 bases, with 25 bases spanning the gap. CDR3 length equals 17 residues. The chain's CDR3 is CASSELEGGTPSSPQHF. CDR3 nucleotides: TGTGCCAGCAGTGAGTTGGAGGGCGGGACTCCCTCCTCACCCCAGCATTTT.

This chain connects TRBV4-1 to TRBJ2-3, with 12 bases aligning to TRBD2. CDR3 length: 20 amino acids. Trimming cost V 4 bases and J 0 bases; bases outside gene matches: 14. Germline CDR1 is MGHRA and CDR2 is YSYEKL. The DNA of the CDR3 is TGCGCCAGCAGCCGTAGACTAGCGGGGGCCCCACCCTCTAGCACAGATACGCAGTATTTT. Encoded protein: CASSRRLAGAPPSSTDTQYF.

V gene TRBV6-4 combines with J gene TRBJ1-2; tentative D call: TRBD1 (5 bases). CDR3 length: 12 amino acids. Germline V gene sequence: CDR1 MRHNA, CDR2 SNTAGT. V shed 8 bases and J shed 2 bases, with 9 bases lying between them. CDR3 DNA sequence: TGTGCCAGCGGGGACGGAAACTATGGCTACACCTTC. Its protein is CASGDGNYGYTF.

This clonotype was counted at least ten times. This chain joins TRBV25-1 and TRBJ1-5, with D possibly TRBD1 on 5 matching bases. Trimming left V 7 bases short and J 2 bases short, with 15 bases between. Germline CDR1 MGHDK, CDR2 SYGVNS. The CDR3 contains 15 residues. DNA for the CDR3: TGTGCCAGCACCGGAGAAAGGGGAGGCAATCAGCCCCAGCATTTT. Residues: CASTGERGGNQPQHF.

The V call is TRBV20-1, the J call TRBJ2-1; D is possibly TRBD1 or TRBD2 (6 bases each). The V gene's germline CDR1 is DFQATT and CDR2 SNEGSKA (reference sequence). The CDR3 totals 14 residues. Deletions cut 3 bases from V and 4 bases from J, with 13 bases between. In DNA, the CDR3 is TGCAGTGCTAGGTTGGGGGGCTTATACAATGAGCAGTTCTTC. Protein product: CSARLGGLYNEQFF.

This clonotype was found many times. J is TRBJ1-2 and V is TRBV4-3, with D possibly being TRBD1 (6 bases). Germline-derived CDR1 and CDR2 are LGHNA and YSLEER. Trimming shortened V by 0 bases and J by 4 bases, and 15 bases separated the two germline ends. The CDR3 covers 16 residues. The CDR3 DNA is TGCGCCAGCAGCCAAGATTACGGGGGCGGAGGCTATGGCTACACCTTC. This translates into CASSQDYGGGGYGYTF.

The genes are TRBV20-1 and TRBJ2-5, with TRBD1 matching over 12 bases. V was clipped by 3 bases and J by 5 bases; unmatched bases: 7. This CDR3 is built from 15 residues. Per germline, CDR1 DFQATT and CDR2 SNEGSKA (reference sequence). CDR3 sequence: CSARAGQGAQETQYF. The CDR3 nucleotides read TGCAGTGCTAGGGCGGGACAGGGGGCTCAGGAGACCCAGTACTTC.

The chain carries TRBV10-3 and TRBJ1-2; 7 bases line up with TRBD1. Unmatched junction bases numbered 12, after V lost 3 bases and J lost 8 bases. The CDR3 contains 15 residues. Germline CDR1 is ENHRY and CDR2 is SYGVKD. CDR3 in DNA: TGTGCCATCAGTGACCCCCCGACAGGGATGTACGGCTACACCTTC. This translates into CAISDPPTGMYGYTF.

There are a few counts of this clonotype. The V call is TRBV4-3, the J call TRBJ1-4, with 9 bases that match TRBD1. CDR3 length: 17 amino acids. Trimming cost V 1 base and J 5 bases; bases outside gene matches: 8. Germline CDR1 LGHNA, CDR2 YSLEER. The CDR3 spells CASSQVQGAQGNEKLFF. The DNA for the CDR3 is TGCGCCAGCAGCCAAGTACAGGGGGCGCAAGGGAATGAAAAACTGTTTTTT.

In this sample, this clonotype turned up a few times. In DNA, the CDR3 is TGTGCCAGCAGCTTCGCAGGGGGGCAGTACACTGAAGCTTTCTTT. This encodes CASSFAGGQYTEAFF. This sequence joins TRBV7-2 and TRBJ1-1; 7 positions agree with TRBD1. V shed 3 bases, J shed 3 bases, and the junction held 7 bases outside the gene matches. The CDR3 has 15 residues. Per germline, CDR1 SGHTA and CDR2 FQGNSA.

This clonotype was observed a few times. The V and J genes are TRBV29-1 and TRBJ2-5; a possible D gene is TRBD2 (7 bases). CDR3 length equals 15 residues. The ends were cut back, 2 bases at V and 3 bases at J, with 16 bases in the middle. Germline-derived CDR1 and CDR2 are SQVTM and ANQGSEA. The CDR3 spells CSVEKGRGGKETQYF. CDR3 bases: TGCAGCGTTGAAAAGGGGAGGGGGGGTAAAGAGACCCAGTACTTC.

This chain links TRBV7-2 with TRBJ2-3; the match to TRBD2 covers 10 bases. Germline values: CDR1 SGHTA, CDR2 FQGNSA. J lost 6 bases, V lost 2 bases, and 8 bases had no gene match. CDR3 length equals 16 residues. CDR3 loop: CASSLQAGGLLDTQYF. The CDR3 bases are TGTGCCAGCAGCTTACAAGCGGGGGGGCTGCTGGATACGCAGTATTTT.

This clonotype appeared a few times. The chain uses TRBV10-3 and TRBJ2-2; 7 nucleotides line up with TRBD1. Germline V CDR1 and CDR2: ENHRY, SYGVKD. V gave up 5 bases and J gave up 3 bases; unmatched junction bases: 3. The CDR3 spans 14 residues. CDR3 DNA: TGTGCCATCAGTTTGACAGGGCACACCGGGGAGCTGTTTTTT. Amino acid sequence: CAISLTGHTGELFF.

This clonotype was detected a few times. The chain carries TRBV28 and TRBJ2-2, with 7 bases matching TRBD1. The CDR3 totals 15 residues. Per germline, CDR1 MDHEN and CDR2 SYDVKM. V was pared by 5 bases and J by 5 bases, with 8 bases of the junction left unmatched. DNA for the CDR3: TGTGCCAGCAGTGGGGACAGCCCCCAAACCGGGGAGCTGTTTTTT. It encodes CASSGDSPQTGELFF. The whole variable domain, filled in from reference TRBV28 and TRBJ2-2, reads DVKVTQSSRYLVKRTGEKVFLECVQDMDHENMFWYRQDPGLGLRLIYFSYDVKMKEKGDIPEGYSVSREKKERFSLILESASTNQTSMYLCASSGDSPQTGELFFGEGSRLTVL.

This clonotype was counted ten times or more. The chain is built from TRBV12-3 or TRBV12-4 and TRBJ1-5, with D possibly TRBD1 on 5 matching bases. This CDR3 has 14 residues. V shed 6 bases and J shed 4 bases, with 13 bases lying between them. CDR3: CASSWGGVNQPQHF. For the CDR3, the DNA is TGTGCCAGCAGCTGGGGAGGGGTGAATCAGCCCCAGCATTTT.

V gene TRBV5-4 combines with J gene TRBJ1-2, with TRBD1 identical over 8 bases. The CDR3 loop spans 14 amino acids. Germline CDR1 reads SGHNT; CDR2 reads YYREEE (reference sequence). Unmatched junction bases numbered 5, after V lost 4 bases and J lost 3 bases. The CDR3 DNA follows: TGTGCCAGCAGCACGAACAGGGGGGACTATGGCTACACCTTC. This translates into CASSTNRGDYGYTF.

CDR3 sequence: CASSSIPQTGKNQPQHF. CDR3 nucleotides: TGTGCCAGCTCTAGCATACCCCAGACAGGGAAAAATCAGCCCCAGCATTTT. V and J are TRBV18 and TRBJ1-5; 7 bases are shared with TRBD1. The CDR3 spans 17 residues. Germline loops: CDR1 KGHSH, CDR2 LQKENI. J gave up 4 bases and V 6 bases, and 15 bases lay outside the gene matches.

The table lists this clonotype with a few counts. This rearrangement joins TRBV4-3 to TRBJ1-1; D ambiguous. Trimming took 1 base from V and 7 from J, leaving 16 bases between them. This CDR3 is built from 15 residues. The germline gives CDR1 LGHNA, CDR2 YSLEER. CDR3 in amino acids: CASSQATQVGLEAFF. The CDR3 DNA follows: TGCGCCAGCAGCCAAGCTACCCAAGTGGGCCTTGAAGCTTTCTTT.

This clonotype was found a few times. DNA for the CDR3: TGTGCCAGCAGCTTCGGAGGACAGGGCAGAACCGGGGAGCTGTTTTTT. The encoded protein is CASSFGGQGRTGELFF. The chain is built from TRBV7-3 and TRBJ2-2, with 8 bases that match TRBD1. Trimming cost V 3 bases and J 5 bases; bases outside gene matches: 8. This CDR3 is 16 amino acids long. The germline V gene has CDR1 SGHTA and CDR2 FQGTGA.

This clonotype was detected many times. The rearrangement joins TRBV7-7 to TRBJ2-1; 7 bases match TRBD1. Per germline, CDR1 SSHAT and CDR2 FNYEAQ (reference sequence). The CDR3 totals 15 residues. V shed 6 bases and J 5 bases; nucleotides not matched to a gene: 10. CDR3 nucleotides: TGTGCCAGCAGTGACCTAAACAGGGGAGACAATGAGCAGTTCTTC. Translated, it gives CASSDLNRGDNEQFF.

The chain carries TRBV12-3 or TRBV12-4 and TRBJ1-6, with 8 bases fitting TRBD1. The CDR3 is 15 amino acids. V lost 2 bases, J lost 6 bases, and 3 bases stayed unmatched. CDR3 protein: CASSLNRGFNSPLHF. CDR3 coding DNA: TGTGCCAGCAGTTTAAACAGGGGGTTTAATTCACCCCTCCACTTT.

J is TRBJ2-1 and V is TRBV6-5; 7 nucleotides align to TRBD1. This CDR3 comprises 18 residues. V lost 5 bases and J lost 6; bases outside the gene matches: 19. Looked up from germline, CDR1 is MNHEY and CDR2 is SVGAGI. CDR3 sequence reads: CASSLIRLRKGQLNEQFF. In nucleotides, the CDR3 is TGTGCCAGCAGTCTCATTCGGTTACGCAAGGGACAGCTCAATGAGCAGTTCTTC.

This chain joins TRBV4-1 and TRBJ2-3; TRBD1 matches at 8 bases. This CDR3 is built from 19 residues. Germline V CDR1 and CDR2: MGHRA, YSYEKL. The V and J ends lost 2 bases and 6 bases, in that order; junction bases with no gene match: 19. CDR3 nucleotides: TGCGCCAGCAGCCAACCCTCGGGGACAGGTCTCGGGGGCGCGGATACGCAGTATTTT. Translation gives CASSQPSGTGLGGADTQYF.

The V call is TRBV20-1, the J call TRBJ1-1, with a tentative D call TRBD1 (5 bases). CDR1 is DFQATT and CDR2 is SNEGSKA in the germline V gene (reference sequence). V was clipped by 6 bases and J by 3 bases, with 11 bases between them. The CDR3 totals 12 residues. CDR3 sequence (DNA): TGCAGTGCCAGGGTTATAGACACTGAAGCTTTCTTT. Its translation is CSARVIDTEAFF.